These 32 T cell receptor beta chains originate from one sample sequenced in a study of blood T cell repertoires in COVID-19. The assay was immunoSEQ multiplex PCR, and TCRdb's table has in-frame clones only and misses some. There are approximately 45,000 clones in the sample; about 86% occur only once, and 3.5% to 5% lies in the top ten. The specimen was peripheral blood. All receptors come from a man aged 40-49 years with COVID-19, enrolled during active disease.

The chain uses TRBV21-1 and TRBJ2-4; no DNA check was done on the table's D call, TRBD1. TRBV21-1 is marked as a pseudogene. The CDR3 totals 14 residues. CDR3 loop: CASPGGLAKNIQYF. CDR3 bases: TGTGCCAGCCCAGGGGGCCTAGCCAAAAACATTCAGTACTTC.

Here the CDR3 reads CASSLGMTANTGELFF. The CDR3 nucleotides read TGCGCCAGCAGCTTGGGAATGACTGCGAACACCGGGGAGCTGTTTTTT. J is TRBJ2-2 and V is TRBV5-1, with D hard to call. Germline V gene data show CDR1 as SGHRS and CDR2 as YFSETQ. The CDR3 sequence is 16 residues long. Trimming stripped 0 bases from V and 0 bases from J, with 9 bases between.

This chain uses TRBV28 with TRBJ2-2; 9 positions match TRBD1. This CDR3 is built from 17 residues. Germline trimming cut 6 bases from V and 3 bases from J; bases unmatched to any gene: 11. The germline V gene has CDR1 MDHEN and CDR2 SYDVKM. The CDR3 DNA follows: TGTGCCAGCAGCGGACAGCTTGACAGGGGGTACACCGGGGAGCTGTTTTTT. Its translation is CASSGQLDRGYTGELFF.

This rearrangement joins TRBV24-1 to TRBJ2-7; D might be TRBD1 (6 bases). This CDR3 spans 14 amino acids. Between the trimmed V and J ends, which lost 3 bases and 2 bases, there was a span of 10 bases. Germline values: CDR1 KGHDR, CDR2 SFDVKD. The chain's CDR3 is CATSDTGSPYEQYF. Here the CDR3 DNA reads TGTGCCACCAGTGATACAGGGTCCCCCTACGAGCAGTACTTC.

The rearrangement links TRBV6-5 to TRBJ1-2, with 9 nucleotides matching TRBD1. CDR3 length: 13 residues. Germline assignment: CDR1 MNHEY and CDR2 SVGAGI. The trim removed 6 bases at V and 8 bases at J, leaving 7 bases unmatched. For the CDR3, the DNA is TGTGCCAGCAGAGGGGACAGGGCGGAGGGCTACACCTTC. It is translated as CASRGDRAEGYTF.

The CDR3 loop is CASTAQSSGNTIYF. CDR3 bases: TGTGCCAGTACTGCACAGAGCTCTGGAAACACCATATATTTT. The chain links TRBV19 to TRBJ1-3; D ambiguous. Germline lookup yields CDR1 LNHDA and CDR2 SQIVND (reference sequence). Trimming took 7 bases from V and 0 from J, leaving 10 bases between them. CDR3 length: 14 amino acids.

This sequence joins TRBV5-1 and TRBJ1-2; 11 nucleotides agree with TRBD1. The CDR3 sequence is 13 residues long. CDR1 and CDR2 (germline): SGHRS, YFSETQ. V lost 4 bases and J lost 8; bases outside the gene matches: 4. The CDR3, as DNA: TGCGCCAGCAGCCCGGGACAGGGGGAGGGCTACACCTTC. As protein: CASSPGQGEGYTF.

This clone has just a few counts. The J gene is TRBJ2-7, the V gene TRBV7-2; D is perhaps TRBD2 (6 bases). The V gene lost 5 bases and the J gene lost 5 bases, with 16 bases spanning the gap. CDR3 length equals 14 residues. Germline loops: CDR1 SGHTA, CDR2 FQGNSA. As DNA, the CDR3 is TGTGCCAGCAGCCTTCAATATAGCGGCCACGAGCAGTACTTC. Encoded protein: CASSLQYSGHEQYF.

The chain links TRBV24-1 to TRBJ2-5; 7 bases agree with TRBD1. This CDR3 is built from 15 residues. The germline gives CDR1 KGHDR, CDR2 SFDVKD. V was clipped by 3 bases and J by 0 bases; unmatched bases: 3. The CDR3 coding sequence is TGTGCCACCAGTGATCCGGACAGGTACCAAGAGACCCAGTACTTC. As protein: CATSDPDRYQETQYF.

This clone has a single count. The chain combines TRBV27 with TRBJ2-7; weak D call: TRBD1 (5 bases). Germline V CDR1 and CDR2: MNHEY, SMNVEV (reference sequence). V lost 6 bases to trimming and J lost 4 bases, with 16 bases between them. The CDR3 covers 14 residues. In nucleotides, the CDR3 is TGTGCCAGCAGCAGTCTAGGGGTTGGGTACGAGCAGTACTTC. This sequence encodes CASSSLGVGYEQYF.

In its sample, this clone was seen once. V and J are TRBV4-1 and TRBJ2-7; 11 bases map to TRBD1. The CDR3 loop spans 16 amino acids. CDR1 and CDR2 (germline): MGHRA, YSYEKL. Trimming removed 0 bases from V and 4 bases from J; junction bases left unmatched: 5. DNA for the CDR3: TGCGCCAGCAGCCAAGAGCCGGGACAGGGGGTTTACGAGCAGTACTTC. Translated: CASSQEPGQGVYEQYF.

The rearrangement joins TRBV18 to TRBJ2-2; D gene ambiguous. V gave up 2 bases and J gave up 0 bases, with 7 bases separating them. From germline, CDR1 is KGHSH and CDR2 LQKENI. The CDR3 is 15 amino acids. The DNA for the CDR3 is TGTGCCAGCTCACCATTCCAGTCGAACACCGGGGAGCTGTTTTTT. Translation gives CASSPFQSNTGELFF. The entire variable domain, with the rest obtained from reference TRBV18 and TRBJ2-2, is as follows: NAGVMQNPRHLVRRRGQEARLRCSPMKGHSHVYWYRQLPEEGLKFMVYLQKENIIDESGMPKERFSAEFPKEGPSILRIQQVVRGDSAAYFCASSPFQSNTGELFFGEGSRLTVL.

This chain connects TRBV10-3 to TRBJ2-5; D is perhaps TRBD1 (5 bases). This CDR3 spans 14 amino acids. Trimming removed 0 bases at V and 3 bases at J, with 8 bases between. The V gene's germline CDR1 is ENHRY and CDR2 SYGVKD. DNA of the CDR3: TGTGCCATCAGTGAGTCGGAGACAGAAGAGACCCAGTACTTC. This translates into CAISESETEETQYF.

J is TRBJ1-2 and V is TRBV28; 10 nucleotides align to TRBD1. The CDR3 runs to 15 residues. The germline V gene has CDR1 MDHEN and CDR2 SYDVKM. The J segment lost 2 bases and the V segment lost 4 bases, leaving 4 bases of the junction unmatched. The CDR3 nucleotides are TGTGCCAGCAGTTCACCGGGACAGGGGAACTATGGCTACACCTTC. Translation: CASSSPGQGNYGYTF.

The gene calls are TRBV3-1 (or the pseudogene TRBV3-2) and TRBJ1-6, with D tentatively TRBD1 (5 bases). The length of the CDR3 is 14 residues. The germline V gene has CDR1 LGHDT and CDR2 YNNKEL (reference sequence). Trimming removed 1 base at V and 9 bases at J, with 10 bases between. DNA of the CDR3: TGTGCCAGCAGCCAAGGGGAGGGGATTTCACCCCTCCACTTT. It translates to CASSQGEGISPLHF.

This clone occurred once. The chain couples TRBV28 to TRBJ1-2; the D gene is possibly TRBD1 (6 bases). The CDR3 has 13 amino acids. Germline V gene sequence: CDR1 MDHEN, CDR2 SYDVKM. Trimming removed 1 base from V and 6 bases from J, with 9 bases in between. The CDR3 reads CASSLSQGHGYTF. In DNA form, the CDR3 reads TGTGCCAGCAGTTTATCTCAGGGGCATGGCTACACCTTC.

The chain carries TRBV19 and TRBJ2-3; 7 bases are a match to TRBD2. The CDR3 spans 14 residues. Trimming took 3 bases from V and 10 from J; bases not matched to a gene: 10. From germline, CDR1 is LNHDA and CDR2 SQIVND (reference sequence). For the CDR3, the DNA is TGTGCCAGTAGTATCGGGACTACCCTCTCGGCGCAGTATTTT. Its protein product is CASSIGTTLSAQYF.

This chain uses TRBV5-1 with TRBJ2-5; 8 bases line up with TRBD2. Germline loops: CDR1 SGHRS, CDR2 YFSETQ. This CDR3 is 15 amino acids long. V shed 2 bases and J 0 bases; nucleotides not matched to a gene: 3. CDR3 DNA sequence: TGCGCCAGCAGCTTAATAGCGGGACACCAAGAGACCCAGTACTTC. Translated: CASSLIAGHQETQYF.

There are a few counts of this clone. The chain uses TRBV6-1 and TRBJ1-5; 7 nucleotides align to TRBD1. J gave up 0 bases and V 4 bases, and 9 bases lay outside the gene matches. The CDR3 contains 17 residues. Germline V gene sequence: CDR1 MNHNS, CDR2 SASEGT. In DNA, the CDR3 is TGTGCCAGCAGTGGCCCCCGCCGGACAGGTAGCAATCAGCCCCAGCATTTT. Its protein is CASSGPRRTGSNQPQHF.

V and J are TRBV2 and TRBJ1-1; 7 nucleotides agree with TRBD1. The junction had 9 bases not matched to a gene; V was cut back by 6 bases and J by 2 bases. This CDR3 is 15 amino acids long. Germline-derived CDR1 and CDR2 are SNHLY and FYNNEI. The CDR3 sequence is CASRVGGGGNTEAFF. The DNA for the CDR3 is TGTGCCAGCAGAGTAGGAGGGGGCGGCAACACTGAAGCTTTCTTT.

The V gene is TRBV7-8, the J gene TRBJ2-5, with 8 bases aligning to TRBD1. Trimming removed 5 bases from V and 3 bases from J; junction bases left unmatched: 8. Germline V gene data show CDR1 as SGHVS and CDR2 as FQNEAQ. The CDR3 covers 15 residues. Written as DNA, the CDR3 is TGTGCCAGCAGCAACCCTCCGACAGGGGAAGAGACCCAGTACTTC. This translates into CASSNPPTGEETQYF.

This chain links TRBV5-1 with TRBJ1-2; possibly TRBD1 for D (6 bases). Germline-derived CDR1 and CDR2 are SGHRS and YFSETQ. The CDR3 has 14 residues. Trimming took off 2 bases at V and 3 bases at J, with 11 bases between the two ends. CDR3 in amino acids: CASSLQGPYYGYTF. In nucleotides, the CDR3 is TGCGCCAGCAGCTTACAGGGTCCCTACTATGGCTACACCTTC.

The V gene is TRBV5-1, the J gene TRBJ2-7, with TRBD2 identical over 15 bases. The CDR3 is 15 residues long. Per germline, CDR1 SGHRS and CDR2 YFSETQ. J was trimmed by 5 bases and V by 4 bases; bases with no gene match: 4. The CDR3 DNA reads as TGCGCCAGCAGCCGGACTAGCGGGAGGGCCGACGAGCAGTACTTC. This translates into CASSRTSGRADEQYF.

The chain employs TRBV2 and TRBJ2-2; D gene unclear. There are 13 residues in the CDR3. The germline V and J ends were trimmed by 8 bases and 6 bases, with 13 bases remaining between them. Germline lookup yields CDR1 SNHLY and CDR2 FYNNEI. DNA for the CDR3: TGTGCCAGCGAATCCGACTCCCCCGGGGAGCTGTTTTTT. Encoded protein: CASESDSPGELFF.

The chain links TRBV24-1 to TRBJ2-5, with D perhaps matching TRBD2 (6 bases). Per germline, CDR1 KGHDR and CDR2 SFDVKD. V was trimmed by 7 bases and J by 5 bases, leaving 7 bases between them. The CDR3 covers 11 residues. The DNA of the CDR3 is TGTGCCACCAGGGAGGGCGAGACCCAGTACTTC. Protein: CATREGETQYF.

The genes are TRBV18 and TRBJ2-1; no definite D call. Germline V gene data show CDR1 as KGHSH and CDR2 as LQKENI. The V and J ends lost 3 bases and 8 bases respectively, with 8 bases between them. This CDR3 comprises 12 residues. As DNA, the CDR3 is TGTGCCAGCTCACCCGGTCAGGATGAGCAGTTCTTC. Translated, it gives CASSPGQDEQFF.

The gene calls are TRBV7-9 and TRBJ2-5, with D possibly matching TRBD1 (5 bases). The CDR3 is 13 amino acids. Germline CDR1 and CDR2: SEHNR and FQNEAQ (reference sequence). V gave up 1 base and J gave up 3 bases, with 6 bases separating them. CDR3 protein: CASSLETEETQYF. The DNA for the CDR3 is TGTGCCAGCAGCTTAGAGACAGAAGAGACCCAGTACTTC. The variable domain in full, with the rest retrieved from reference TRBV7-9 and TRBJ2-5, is DTGVSQNPRHKITKRGQNVTFRCDPISEHNRLYWYRQTLGQGPEFLTYFQNEAQLEKSRLLSDRFSAERPKGSFSTLEIQRTEQGDSAMYLCASSLETEETQYFGPGTRLLVL.

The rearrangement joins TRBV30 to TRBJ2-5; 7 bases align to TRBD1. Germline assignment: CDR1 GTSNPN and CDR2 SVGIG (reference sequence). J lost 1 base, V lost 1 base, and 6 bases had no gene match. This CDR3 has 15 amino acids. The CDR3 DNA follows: TGTGCCTGGAGTGGGCGACAGGGCTTCCAAGAGACCCAGTACTTC. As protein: CAWSGRQGFQETQYF.

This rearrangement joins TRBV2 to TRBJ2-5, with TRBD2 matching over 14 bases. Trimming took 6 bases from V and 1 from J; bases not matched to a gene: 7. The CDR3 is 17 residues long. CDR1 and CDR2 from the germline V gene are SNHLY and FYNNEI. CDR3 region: CASRGTSGGVLQETQYF. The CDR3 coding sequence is TGTGCCAGCAGAGGGACTAGCGGGGGAGTACTCCAAGAGACCCAGTACTTC.

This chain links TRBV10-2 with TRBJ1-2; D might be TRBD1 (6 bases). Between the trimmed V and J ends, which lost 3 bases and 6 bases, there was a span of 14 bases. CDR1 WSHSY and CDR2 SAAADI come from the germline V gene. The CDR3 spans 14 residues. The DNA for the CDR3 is TGCGCCAGCAGTGAAGGGTTCGGGGGGCATGGCTACACCTTC. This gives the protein CASSEGFGGHGYTF.

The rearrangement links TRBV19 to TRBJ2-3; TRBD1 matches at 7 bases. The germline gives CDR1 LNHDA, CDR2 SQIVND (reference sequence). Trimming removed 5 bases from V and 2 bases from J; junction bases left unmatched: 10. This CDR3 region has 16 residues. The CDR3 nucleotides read TGTGCCAGTAGTTCGAGACAGGGTATTTACACAGATACGCAGTATTTT. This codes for CASSSRQGIYTDTQYF.

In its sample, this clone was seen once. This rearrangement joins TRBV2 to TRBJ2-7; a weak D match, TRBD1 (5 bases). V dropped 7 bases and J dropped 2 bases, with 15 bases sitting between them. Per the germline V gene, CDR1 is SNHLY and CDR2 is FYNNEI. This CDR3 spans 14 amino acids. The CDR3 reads CASTLDTFTYEQYF. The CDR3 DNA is TGTGCCAGCACCCTGGACACCTTCACCTACGAGCAGTACTTC.